The 27 T cell receptor beta chains given below trace back to one sample, sequenced in a study of shared clonotypes between healthy human individuals. Profiled with immunoSEQ multiplex PCR; TCRdb holds only in-frame clones, not every one. This table holds approximately 1,000,000 clones, 60% to 80% found once. The sample taken for sequencing was memory CD4+ T cells from PBMCs. Indicated subset: CD45RA-negative fraction. These receptors all stem from a man younger than 35 in good health. Some clones in this sample may be carry-over from other donors' samples.

This clone was seen only once. Other DNA sequences in the sample encode the same CDR3. The chain links TRBV4-2 to TRBJ1-1; no definite D call. CDR1 and CDR2 from the germline V gene are LGHNA and YNFKEQ. V lost 1 base, J lost 6 bases, and 6 bases lay in between. This CDR3 spans 12 amino acids. The CDR3 loop is CASSQGRAEAFF. CDR3 bases: TGTGCCAGCAGCCAAGGCCGGGCTGAAGCTTTCTTT.

V is TRBV9 and J is TRBJ2-3; D is perhaps TRBD1 (6 bases). Per germline, CDR1 SGDLS and CDR2 YYNGEE. Between the trimmed V and J ends, which lost 5 bases and 4 bases, there was a span of 14 bases. CDR3 length: 14 residues. The CDR3 loop reads CASRAGAGSDTQYF. CDR3 nucleotides: TGTGCCAGCAGAGCAGGGGCTGGATCAGATACGCAGTATTTT.

The chain couples TRBV30 to TRBJ1-3; D is unresolved. The CDR3 is 14 residues long. V shed 1 base and J shed 0 bases, with 7 bases lying between them. Germline values: CDR1 GTSNPN, CDR2 SVGIG (reference sequence). In nucleotides, the CDR3 is TGTGCCTGGAGTGCGGTTTACTCTGGAAACACCATATATTTT. It translates to CAWSAVYSGNTIYF.

This clone is a singleton in its sample. This chain connects TRBV1 to TRBJ2-1; the table's D call TRBD2 went unverified against the DNA. TRBV1 is described as a pseudogene. This CDR3 region has 16 residues. CDR3: CTSTQRGFNGPNEQFF. Written as DNA, the CDR3 is TGCACCAGCACTCAACGGGGGTTTAATGGTCCCAATGAGCAGTTCTTC.

This clone came up once. The rearrangement links TRBV6-5 to TRBJ1-2, with D perhaps matching TRBD1 (6 bases). The CDR3 spans 13 residues. Trimming removed 5 bases at V and 4 bases at J, with 11 bases between. Germline loops: CDR1 MNHEY, CDR2 SVGAGI. CDR3 nucleotides: TGTGCCAGCAGTCACGGACAGAGCTATGGCTACACCTTC. Its protein is CASSHGQSYGYTF.

The chain couples TRBV28 to TRBJ1-5, with 7 bases fitting TRBD1. CDR3 length equals 15 residues. The J segment lost 3 bases and the V segment lost 6 bases, leaving 8 bases of the junction unmatched. CDR1 is MDHEN, CDR2 SYDVKM, per germline. The CDR3 DNA reads as TGTGCCAGCAGCGCCCAGACAGGGTCCAATCAGCCCCAGCATTTT. Encoded protein: CASSAQTGSNQPQHF.

The chain links TRBV2 to TRBJ2-7; weak D call: TRBD1 (7 bases). From germline, CDR1 is SNHLY and CDR2 FYNNEI. The CDR3 spans 14 residues. With 6 bases removed from V and 4 bases from J, the gap between germline ends came to 16 bases. Here the CDR3 reads CASRFEGAGYEQYF. In DNA form, the CDR3 reads TGTGCCAGCAGGTTTGAGGGGGCGGGGTACGAGCAGTACTTC.

This chain joins TRBV7-9 and TRBJ2-7, with TRBD2 as a possible D gene (7 bases). Trimming removed 1 base at V and 6 bases at J, with 13 bases between. The CDR3 contains 14 residues. In germline, CDR1 is SEHNR, CDR2 FQNEAQ (reference sequence). CDR3 nucleotides: TGTGCCAGCAGCTTAGAGGGGGGGATGGTCGAGCAGTACTTC. Its translation: CASSLEGGMVEQYF.

The chain employs TRBV11-2 and TRBJ2-7, with TRBD1 as a possible D gene (7 bases). Germline assignment: CDR1 SGHAT and CDR2 FQNNGV. The CDR3 has 14 residues. Trimming shortened V by 4 bases and J by 3 bases, and 13 bases separated the two germline ends. In DNA form, the CDR3 reads TGTGCCAGCAGCTGGCGGGACAGCTACTACGAGCAGTACTTC. This translates into CASSWRDSYYEQYF.

The chain links TRBV5-4 to TRBJ2-7, with 8 bases lining up with TRBD2. J gave up 3 bases and V 1 base, and 6 bases lay outside the gene matches. CDR3 size: 15 residues. The germline V gene has CDR1 SGHNT and CDR2 YYREEE (reference sequence). CDR3 in DNA: TGTGCCAGCAGCTTGAGGGCGGGGGGACTCTACGAGCAGTACTTC. This codes for CASSLRAGGLYEQYF. Drawing the rest from reference TRBV5-4 and TRBJ2-7, the complete variable domain is ETGVTQSPTHLIKTRGQQVTLRCSSQSGHNTVSWYQQALGQGPQFIFQYYREEENGRGNFPPRFSGLQFPNYSSELNVNALELDDSALYLCASSLRAGGLYEQYFGPGTRLTVT.

The chain uses TRBV7-2 and TRBJ1-3; D is unresolved. The length of the CDR3 is 15 residues. Per the germline V gene, CDR1 is SGHTA and CDR2 is FQGNSA. The V end was cut by 2 bases, the J end by 3 bases, with 11 bases between. The CDR3 region is CASSLMASIGNTIYF. The CDR3 nucleotides read TGTGCCAGCAGCTTAATGGCGTCTATTGGAAACACCATATATTTT.

This clone was observed once. The chain employs TRBV2 and TRBJ2-7; 7 nucleotides line up with TRBD2. V trimming: 6 bases; J trimming: 1 base; junction bases outside the gene matches: 6. This CDR3 contains 14 residues. CDR1 is SNHLY and CDR2 is FYNNEI in the germline V gene. As DNA, the CDR3 is TGTGCCAGCAGGGACGCTAGCGGATCCTACGAGCAGTACTTC. This translates into CASRDASGSYEQYF.

This sequence joins TRBV10-3 and TRBJ1-1, with 9 bases lining up with TRBD1. The germline V gene encodes CDR1 ENHRY and CDR2 SYGVKD. V was pared by 6 bases and J by 3 bases, with 5 bases of the junction left unmatched. This CDR3 is 14 amino acids long. The CDR3 DNA follows: TGTGCCATCAGCCGGGACAGGGATGACACTGAAGCTTTCTTT. Amino acids: CAISRDRDDTEAFF.

The rearrangement uses TRBV5-6 and TRBJ2-1; 9 nucleotides line up with TRBD1. Germline values: CDR1 SGHDT, CDR2 YYEEEE. This CDR3 spans 11 amino acids. Trimming removed 7 bases from V and 8 bases from J; junction bases left unmatched: 1. CDR3 protein: CASRQGDEQFF. The CDR3 nucleotides read TGTGCCAGCCGACAGGGGGATGAGCAGTTCTTC. The full variable domain, with the rest looked up from reference TRBV5-6 and TRBJ2-1, is DAGVTQSPTHLIKTRGQQVTLRCSPKSGHDTVSWYQQALGQGPQFIFQYYEEEERQRGNFPDRFSGHQFPNYSSELNVNALLLGDSALYLCASRQGDEQFFGPGTRLTVL.

The chain couples TRBV6-1 to TRBJ1-5; 9 bases match TRBD1. This CDR3 spans 18 amino acids. Per the germline V gene, CDR1 is MNHNS and CDR2 is SASEGT. V lost 6 bases to trimming and J lost 2 bases; unmatched junction nucleotides: 14. CDR3 residues: CASSETRLDRGGNQPQHF. CDR3 bases: TGTGCCAGCAGCGAAACTCGTCTGGACAGGGGAGGCAATCAGCCCCAGCATTTT.

The genes are TRBV2 and TRBJ2-5; D gene unclear. This CDR3 region has 14 residues. Germline CDR1 SNHLY, CDR2 FYNNEI. Between the trimmed V and J ends, which lost 6 bases and 3 bases, there was a span of 14 bases. CDR3 sequence reads: CASSGTSLKETQYF. The CDR3 DNA reads TGTGCCAGCAGCGGCACCTCCCTTAAAGAGACCCAGTACTTC. Full variable domain (remainder filled in from reference TRBV2 and TRBJ2-5): EPEVTQTPSHQVTQMGQEVILRCVPISNHLYFYWYRQILGQKVEFLVSFYNNEISEKSEIFDDQFSVERPDGSNFTLKIRSTKLEDSAMYFCASSGTSLKETQYFGPGTRLLVL.

The rearrangement joins TRBV30 to TRBJ2-1; TRBD2 matches at 9 bases. The CDR3 totals 14 residues. Germline V gene data show CDR1 as GTSNPN and CDR2 as SVGIG (reference sequence). Trimming took 5 bases from V and 8 from J; bases not matched to a gene: 10. CDR3 sequence reads: CAWGPTSGRHEQFF. CDR3 sequence (DNA): TGTGCCTGGGGCCCGACTAGCGGTCGGCATGAGCAGTTCTTC.

The rearrangement links TRBV14 to TRBJ1-2; a weak D match, TRBD1 (5 bases). Trimming removed 0 bases from V and 1 base from J, with 12 bases in between. This CDR3 contains 16 residues. Looked up from germline, CDR1 is SGHDN and CDR2 is FVKESK. CDR3 sequence: CASSQDWGNFNYGYTF. The CDR3 nucleotides read TGTGCCAGCAGCCAAGATTGGGGGAACTTTAACTATGGCTACACCTTC.

This clone has only a few counts. The chain employs TRBV20-1 and TRBJ1-2; D is unresolved. This CDR3 is 11 amino acids long. Trimming removed 5 bases from V and 8 bases from J, with 12 bases in between. Germline lookup yields CDR1 DFQATT and CDR2 SNEGSKA (reference sequence). CDR3 in DNA: TGCAGTGCTTTGACTAGGTTCGGCTACACCTTC. Its translation is CSALTRFGYTF.

In the case of this clone: No conserved phenylalanine or tryptophan ends this CDR3, so it is likely a read error. The chain employs TRBV5-6 and TRBJ1-2; TRBD1 matches 9 bases. The CDR3 covers 15 residues. Losses at the gene ends were 4 bases for V and 4 bases for J; bases not matched to a gene: 8. Germline CDR1 is SGHDT and CDR2 is YYEEEE. In DNA form, the CDR3 reads TGTGCCAGCAGCCTCTGGGACAGGGCGATCTATGGCTACACCTCC. Translated, it gives CASSLWDRAIYGYTS.

The rearrangement uses TRBV6-6 and TRBJ2-1; D not resolved. CDR1 MNHNY and CDR2 SVGAGI come from the germline V gene (reference sequence). Trimming left V 0 bases short and J 8 bases short, with 14 bases between. This CDR3 region has 15 residues. CDR3 DNA sequence: TGTGCCAGCAGTTACTCGATTTTAGGGATCGATGAGCAGTTCTTC. Protein: CASSYSILGIDEQFF.

V is TRBV5-1 and J is TRBJ1-2; 7 bases agree with TRBD1. CDR1 is SGHRS, CDR2 YFSETQ, per germline. V lost 0 bases to trimming and J lost 4 bases; unmatched junction nucleotides: 6. This CDR3 is built from 15 residues. CDR3 sequence reads: CASSLGSGTAYGYTF. DNA of the CDR3: TGCGCCAGCAGCTTGGGAAGTGGGACAGCCTATGGCTACACCTTC. The complete variable domain, with remaining parts taken from reference TRBV5-1 and TRBJ1-2, reads KAGVTQTPRYLIKTRGQQVTLSCSPISGHRSVSWYQQTPGQGLQFLFEYFSETQRNKGNFPGRFSGRQFSNSRSEMNVSTLELGDSALYLCASSLGSGTAYGYTFGSGTRLTVV.

The rearrangement joins TRBV7-9 to TRBJ2-1; TRBD2 agrees at 7 bases. After removal of 5 bases from V and 3 bases from J, the junction contained 13 bases not matched to a gene. CDR1 and CDR2 (germline): SEHNR, FQNEAQ (reference sequence). The CDR3 runs 17 residues. The CDR3 spells CASSNTGEGGYYNEQFF. In DNA form, the CDR3 reads TGTGCCAGCAGCAATACCGGGGAGGGAGGGTACTACAATGAGCAGTTCTTC.

About this clone itself: Other nucleotide sequences from this sample produce the same CDR3. The J gene is TRBJ2-7, the V gene TRBV4-1; D not certain. V lost 1 base and J 3 bases, leaving 10 bases between the germline ends. The V gene's germline CDR1 is MGHRA and CDR2 YSYEKL. CDR3 size: 14 residues. CDR3 DNA: TGCGCCAGCAGCCAAGGCATTCGGGTCTACGAGCAGTACTTC. Its translation: CASSQGIRVYEQYF.

The chain is built from TRBV7-3 and TRBJ2-2; D remains ambiguous. The CDR3 sequence is 16 residues long. In germline, CDR1 is SGHTA, CDR2 FQGTGA. The V and J ends lost 1 base and 5 bases respectively, with 14 bases between them. The CDR3 region has the DNA TGTGCCAGCAGCTTAATGGGTGTAACATCGACCGGGGAGCTGTTTTTT. Its protein is CASSLMGVTSTGELFF.

This chain uses TRBV30 with TRBJ1-2, with 11 bases that match TRBD1. With V trimmed by 4 bases and J by 3 bases, 16 bases remained unmatched. This CDR3 has 18 amino acids. Germline V gene lookup returns CDR1 GTSNPN and CDR2 SVGIG (reference sequence). In DNA form, the CDR3 reads TGTGCCTGGATCGGACCCGCCGGGACAGGGGGGACCTACTATGGCTACACCTTC. Protein: CAWIGPAGTGGTYYGYTF.

This rearrangement joins TRBV10-1 to TRBJ2-3, with 11 bases matching TRBD1. CDR1 and CDR2 from the germline V gene are WNHNN and SYGVQD (reference sequence). The V gene end was trimmed by 5 bases and the J gene end by 5 bases; junction bases not matched to a gene: 6. The CDR3 covers 15 residues. CDR3 DNA sequence: TGCGCCAGCAGTTCCGGGACAGGGGGGATAGATACGCAGTATTTT. Amino acid sequence: CASSSGTGGIDTQYF.